There are a few counts of the clone carrying this T cell receptor beta chain. This sample stems from a study of beta chain features in type 1 diabetes. Expressed TCRB transcripts were sequenced because the isolated RNA had all been reverse transcribed beforehand. Data came from immunoSEQ multiplex PCR; TCRdb stores just in-frame clones and leaves some out. This table holds about 400,000 clones, roughly 12% found once. Unmatched junction bases numbered 8, after V lost 1 base and J lost 7 bases. The germline V gene has CDR1 SGHTA and CDR2 FQGNSA. The CDR3 spans 16 residues. This TCR came from a young man in good health. The sequenced material came from naive CD4+ T cells from blood. The chain is built from TRBV7-2 and TRBJ2-1; 9 nucleotides match TRBD2. The CDR3 DNA reads as TGTGCCAGCAGCTTAGTTCAAGCGGGAGGCCCAAATGAGCAGTTCTTC. Protein: CASSLVQAGGPNEQFF.